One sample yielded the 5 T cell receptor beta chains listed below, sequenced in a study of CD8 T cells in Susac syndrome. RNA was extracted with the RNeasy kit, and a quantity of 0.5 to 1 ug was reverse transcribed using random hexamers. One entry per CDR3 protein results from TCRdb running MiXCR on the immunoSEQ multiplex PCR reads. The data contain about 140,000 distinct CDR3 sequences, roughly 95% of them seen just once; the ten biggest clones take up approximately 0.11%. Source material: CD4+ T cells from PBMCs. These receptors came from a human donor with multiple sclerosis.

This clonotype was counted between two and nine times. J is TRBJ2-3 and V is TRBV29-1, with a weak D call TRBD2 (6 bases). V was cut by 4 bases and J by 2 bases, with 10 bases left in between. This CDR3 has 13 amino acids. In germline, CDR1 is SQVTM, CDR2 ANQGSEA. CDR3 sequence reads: CSVVGLVTDTQYF. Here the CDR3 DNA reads TGCAGCGTTGTGGGACTGGTCACAGATACGCAGTATTTT.

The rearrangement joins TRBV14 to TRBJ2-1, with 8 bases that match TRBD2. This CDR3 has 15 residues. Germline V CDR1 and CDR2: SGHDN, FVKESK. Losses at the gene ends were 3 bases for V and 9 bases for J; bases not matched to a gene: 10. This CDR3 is CASSQSGGRSSEQFF. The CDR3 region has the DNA TGTGCCAGCAGCCAGAGCGGGGGCCGGAGTTCTGAGCAGTTCTTC.

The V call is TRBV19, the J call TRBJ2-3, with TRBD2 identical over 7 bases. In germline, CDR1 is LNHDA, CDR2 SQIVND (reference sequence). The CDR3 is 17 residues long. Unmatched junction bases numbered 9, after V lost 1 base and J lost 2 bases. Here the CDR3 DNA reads TGTGCCAGTAGTATAGCAGCCAGCGGGGACCCCACAGATACGCAGTATTTT. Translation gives CASSIAASGDPTDTQYF.

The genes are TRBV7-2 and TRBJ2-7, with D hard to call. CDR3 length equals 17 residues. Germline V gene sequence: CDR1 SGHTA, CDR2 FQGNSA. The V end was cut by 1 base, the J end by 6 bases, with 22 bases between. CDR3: CASSLGRVGNLVREQYF. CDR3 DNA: TGTGCCAGCAGCTTAGGGCGTGTTGGGAATTTAGTCCGCGAGCAGTACTTC. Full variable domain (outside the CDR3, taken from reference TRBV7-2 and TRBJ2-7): GAGVSQSPSNKVTEKGKDVELRCDPISGHTALYWYRQSLGQGLEFLIYFQGNSAPDKSGLPSDRFSAERTGGSVSTLTIQRTQQEDSAVYLCASSLGRVGNLVREQYFGPGTRLTVT.

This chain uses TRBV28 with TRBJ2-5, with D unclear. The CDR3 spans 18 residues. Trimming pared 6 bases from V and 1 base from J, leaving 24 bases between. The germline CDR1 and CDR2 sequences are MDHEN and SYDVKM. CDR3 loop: CASSSPSRGNPFQETQYF. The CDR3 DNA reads TGTGCCAGCAGCTCCCCCAGTAGAGGAAATCCCTTCCAAGAGACCCAGTACTTC.